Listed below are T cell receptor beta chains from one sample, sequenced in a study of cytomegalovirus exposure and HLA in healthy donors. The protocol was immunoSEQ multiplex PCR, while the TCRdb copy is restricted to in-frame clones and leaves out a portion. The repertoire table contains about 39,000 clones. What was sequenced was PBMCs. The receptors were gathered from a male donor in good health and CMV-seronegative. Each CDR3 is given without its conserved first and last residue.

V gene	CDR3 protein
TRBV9	ASSVAQGSNEKLF
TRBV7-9	ASSRIQGDKQF
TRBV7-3	ASSLATGSPLH
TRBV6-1	ALGGGETDTQY
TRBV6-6	ASTTNGGTGEAF
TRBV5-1	ASSRPGQGSSYEQY
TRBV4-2	ASSRDGQGNQPQH
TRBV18	ASSPPGVGSLNTEAF
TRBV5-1	ASSPGTGNGYT
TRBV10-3	AITRDPGERGYGYT
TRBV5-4	ASSLDSGDYEQY
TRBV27	ASSLFPGAEETQY
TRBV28	ASSLSGGAPQH
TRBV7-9	ASSLWTGLAGNTEAF
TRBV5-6	ASSLSGIPYEQY
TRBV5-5	ASSLAPGSPYEQY
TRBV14	ASSQDLGTGNYEQY
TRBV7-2	ASSTRDQGAF
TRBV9	ASSFGLARTDTQY
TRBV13	ASSPSPGQSNTEAF
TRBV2	ASSGQGFGTQY
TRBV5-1	ASSRGGTNTGELF
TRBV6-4	ASRRDLRDGYT